This TCR beta chain was identified in a study of T-cell memory formation after mild COVID-19. TCRdb fed the 5' RACE reads into MiXCR, producing one record per CDR3 protein. The top ten hold less than 25% of the sample, which has about 260,000 distinct CDR3 sequences, over 7% seen once. Between the trimmed V and J ends, which lost 4 bases and 11 bases, there was a span of 14 bases. CDR1 and CDR2 (germline): SNHLY, FYNNEI. The CDR3 has 12 amino acids. The TCR was taken from a man aged 18 to 29 who had mild COVID-19 (a few samples of this study predate the infection). Cell type and time point are not known. The chain has TRBV2 and TRBJ1-1; weak D call: TRBD1 (5 bases). Sequences were obtained from PBMCs or a T cell subset sorted from them (not recorded which). The chain's CDR3 is CASSGISRGAFF. CDR3 DNA sequence: TGTGCCAGCAGTGGCATCTCTCGGGGGGCTTTCTTT. Supplemented by reference TRBV2 and TRBJ1-1, the full variable domain reads EPEVTQTPSHQVTQMGQEVILRCVPISNHLYFYWYRQILGQKVEFLVSFYNNEISEKSEIFDDQFSVERPDGSNFTLKIRSTKLEDSAMYFCASSGISRGAFFGQGTRLTVV.